The rows below give T cell receptor beta chains drawn from one sample of a study of human T cells and chemical hapten exposure. TCRdb itself ran the RACE reads through MiXCR, one entry per CDR3 protein. Of 50,000 or so distinct CDR3 sequences in the sample, approximately 9.9% were seen once. The sequenced sample was whole blood, obtained in connection with sensitization to the hapten diphenylcyclopropenone (DPC). The receptors stem from a woman aged 35 to 49 with alopecia areata. Some clones in this sample may be carry-over from other donors' samples. CDR3s include the opening cysteine and the closing phenylalanine or tryptophan. A D gene is named only where the DNA matches it firmly. Expanded clones are given a class, and other clones once, few, many or no size at all.

NA | TRBJ2-4 | TRBV7-2 | NA | CASSLGDIQYF | TGTGCCAGCAGCTTAGGTGACATTCAGTACTTC
NA | TRBJ2-7 | TRBV2 | NA | CASRVGYEQYF | TGTGCCAGCAGGGTGGGGTACGAGCAGTACTTC
TRBD1 | TRBJ2-7 | TRBV7-9 | many | CASSPEDGTASAYEQYF | TGTGCCAGCAGCCCTGAAGATGGGACAGCGTCGGCCTACGAGCAGTACTTC
TRBD1 | TRBJ1-2 | TRBV20-1 | NA | CSASRRQGINYGYTF | TGCAGTGCTAGCCGCCGACAGGGCATTAACTATGGCTACACCTTC
TRBD1 | TRBJ1-5 | TRBV2 | many | CASRATGAVNQPQHF | TGTGCCAGCAGAGCGACAGGGGCGGTAAATCAGCCCCAGCATTTT
NA | TRBJ1-6 | TRBV4-2 | few | CASSQVYSSVPPLHF | TGTGCCAGCAGCCAAGTTTATAGTAGTGTTCCACCCCTCCACTTT
NA | TRBJ2-5 | TRBV6-1 | many | CASSEADGLQTQYF | TGTGCCAGCAGTGAAGCGGACGGTTTGCAGACCCAGTACTTC
TRBD2 | TRBJ2-7 | TRBV5-1 | many | CASSLGGTSGYSYEQYF | TGCGCCAGCAGCTTGGGGGGGACTAGCGGGTACTCCTACGAGCAGTACTTC
NA | TRBJ1-1 | TRBV6-2/TRBV6-3 | many | CASSYLAEAFF | TGTGCCAGCAGTTACCTCGCTGAAGCTTTCTTT
NA | TRBJ1-1 | TRBV4-3 | many | CASSQVSNTEAFF | TGCGCCAGCAGCCAAGTGTCGAACACTGAAGCTTTCTTT
NA | TRBJ1-2 | TRBV5-1 | many | CASSPRAGSNYGYTF | TGCGCCAGCAGCCCCCGCGCGGGGTCAAACTATGGCTACACCTTC
NA | TRBJ1-1 | TRBV12-3/TRBV12-4 | few | CASRPRGGVTEAFF | TGTGCCAGCAGACCCAGGGGAGGGGTCACTGAAGCTTTCTTT
NA | TRBJ1-1 | TRBV7-3 | NA | CASSLQEQGGVTEAFF | TGTGCCAGCAGCTTACAGGAACAGGGTGGGGTCACTGAAGCTTTCTTT
NA | TRBJ1-1 | TRBV7-3 | few | CASSSLTTMHSNTEAFF | TGTGCCAGCAGCTCCCTCACAACCATGCATTCCAACACTGAAGCTTTCTTT
TRBD1 | TRBJ1-6 | TRBV4-1 | few | CASSHVGQGRGSPLHF | TGCGCCAGCAGCCACGTCGGACAGGGAAGGGGATCACCCCTCCACTTT
NA | TRBJ1-2 | TRBV19 | few | CASSIDLNYGYTF | TGTGCCAGTAGTATTGACCTCAACTATGGCTACACCTTC
NA | TRBJ1-2 | TRBV2 | many | CASSLDYGYTF | TGTGCCTCTAGTCTTGACTATGGCTACACCTTC
NA | TRBJ2-2 | TRBV6-1 | many | CASSARTGFTGELFF | TGTGCCAGCAGTGCCCGAACAGGATTCACCGGGGAGCTGTTTTTT
TRBD1 | TRBJ1-6 | TRBV9 | few | CASSGGTEEGSPLHF | TGTGCCAGCAGCGGGGGGACAGAAGAAGGATCACCCCTCCACTTT
TRBD2 | TRBJ2-1 | TRBV20-1 | NA | CSASTSGGNNEQFF | TGCAGTGCTAGCACTAGCGGGGGAAACAATGAGCAGTTCTTC
TRBD1 | TRBJ2-7 | TRBV12-3/TRBV12-4 | many | CASSSTQGAFYEQYF | TGTGCCAGCAGTTCAACCCAGGGGGCCTTCTACGAGCAGTACTTC
TRBD2 | TRBJ2-7 | TRBV20-1 | NA | CSAGTSGTYEQYF | TGCAGTGCTGGGACTAGCGGTACCTACGAGCAGTACTTC
NA | TRBJ2-1 | TRBV6-1 | many | CASSEAGGPNEQFF | TGTGCCAGCAGTGAAGCGGGGGGGCCGAATGAGCAGTTCTTC
NA | TRBJ2-3 | TRBV7-2 | many | CASSPLMDPDTQYF | TGTGCCAGCAGCCCCCTCATGGACCCAGATACGCAGTATTTT
NA | TRBJ1-2 | TRBV6-5 | NA | CASSYQAASEDYGYTF | TGTGCCAGCAGTTACCAGGCAGCCTCAGAGGACTATGGCTACACCTTC
NA | TRBJ2-7 | TRBV11-1 | few | CASSLGGGEQYF | TGTGCCAGCAGCTTAGGAGGGGGCGAGCAGTACTTC
TRBD1 | TRBJ2-7 | TRBV15 | few | CATSLGTGAYEQYF | TGTGCCACCTCCCTCGGGACAGGGGCCTACGAGCAGTACTTC
NA | TRBJ2-1 | TRBV12-3/TRBV12-4 | few | CASSPVVYNEQFF | TGTGCCAGCAGCCCCGTGGTGTACAATGAGCAGTTCTTC
NA | TRBJ2-7 | TRBV7-3 | many | CASSLEVASSYEQYF | TGTGCCAGCAGCTTAGAAGTGGCGAGCTCCTACGAGCAGTACTTC